The present entry profiles one TCR beta chain with its context. The antigen is undetermined. The data are from a study of cytomegalovirus exposure and HLA in healthy donors. General study findings and limits: For most TCR sequences rarity was the rule, although some public TCRs occurred in many donors. TCR beta chain V- and J-gene trimming was linked, in a later analysis, to a missense variant in DCLRE1C. Some segments of the V type, notably TRBV6-2 and TRBV6-3, were excluded as indistinguishable. Most likely, a cluster of highly shared sequence variants arose as a sequencing artifact.

The PCR was carried out with 60 Vbeta primers and 13 Jbeta primers. The data were produced by immunoSEQ multiplex PCR, yet TCRdb's version contains in-frame clones alone and is incomplete. The repertoire includes about 300,000 clones, approximately 90% of them detected once, and around 4% sits in the top ten. Germline lookup yields CDR1 LGHNA and CDR2 YSLEER. The germline V and J ends were trimmed by 0 bases and 7 bases, with 13 bases remaining between them. The CDR3 is 15 amino acids. The receptor was isolated from a man aged 35 to 55 in good health and CMV-seropositive. The gene calls are TRBV4-3 and TRBJ2-1, with TRBD2 as a possible D gene (6 bases). Sequencing input: PBMCs. The CDR3 DNA follows: TGCGCCAGCAGCCAAGAGGGTCCAGGGAGGAATGAGCAGTTCTTC. It specifies CASSQEGPGRNEQFF.